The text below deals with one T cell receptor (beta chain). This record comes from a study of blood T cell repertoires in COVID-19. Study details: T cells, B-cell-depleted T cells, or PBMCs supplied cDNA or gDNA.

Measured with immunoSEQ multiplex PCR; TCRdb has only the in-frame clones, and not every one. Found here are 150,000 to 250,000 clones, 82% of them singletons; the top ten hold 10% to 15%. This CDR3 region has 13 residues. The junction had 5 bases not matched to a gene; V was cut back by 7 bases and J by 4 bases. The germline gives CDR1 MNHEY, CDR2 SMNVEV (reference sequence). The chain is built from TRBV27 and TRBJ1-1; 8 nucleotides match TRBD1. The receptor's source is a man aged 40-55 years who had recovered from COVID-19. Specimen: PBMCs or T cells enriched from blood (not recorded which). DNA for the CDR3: TGTGCCAGCACCGCCGACAGGGGCACTGAAGCTTTCTTT. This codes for CASTADRGTEAFF.